This T cell receptor (beta chain) was recorded in a study of T cells in Graves' hyperthyroidism and ophthalmopathy. Overall study: Sampling of peripheral blood happened at initial diagnosis, prior to any treatment.

A few counts support this clonotype. Its antigen remains unidentified. Regarding the study as a whole: Most clonotypes expanded in the thyroid (above 0.001) were also present in blood.

Amplified regions were TCR beta CDR3 sequences from RNA transcripts. HTBI primers were employed in a first-round RT-PCR of the TCR CDR3. Each CDR3 protein gets one entry after TCRdb re-called the multiplex PCR reads with MiXCR. The sample has about 680,000 distinct CDR3 sequences, roughly 32% seen once. Lactation, pregnancy, other autoimmune disease or uncontrolled infection excluded patients. This sample holds PBMCs from roughly 10 ml fresh peripheral blood. This clonotype was sampled from a woman in her forties with Graves' hyperthyroidism. Sequenced: blood.

CDR3: CASRRNSNQPQHF. CDR3 nucleotides: TGTGCCAGTAGACGGAATAGCAATCAGCCCCAGCATTTT. The chain is built from TRBV19 and TRBJ1-5; D remains ambiguous. CDR1 is LNHDA, CDR2 SQIVND, per germline (reference sequence). The V gene lost 6 bases and the J gene lost 0 bases, with 6 bases spanning the gap. CDR3 length: 13 residues.